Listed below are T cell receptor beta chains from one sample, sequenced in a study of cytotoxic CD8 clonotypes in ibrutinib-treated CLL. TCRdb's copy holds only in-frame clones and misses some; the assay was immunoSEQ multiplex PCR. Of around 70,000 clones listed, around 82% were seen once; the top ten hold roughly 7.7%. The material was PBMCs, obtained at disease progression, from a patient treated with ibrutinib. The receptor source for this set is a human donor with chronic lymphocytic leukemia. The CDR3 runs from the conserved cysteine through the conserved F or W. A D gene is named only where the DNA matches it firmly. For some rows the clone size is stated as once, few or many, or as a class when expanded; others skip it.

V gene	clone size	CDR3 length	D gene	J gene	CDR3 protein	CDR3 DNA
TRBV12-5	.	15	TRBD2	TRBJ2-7	CASGLRVAGFYEQYF	TGTGCTAGTGGTTTGAGGGTAGCGGGATTTTACGAGCAGTACTTC
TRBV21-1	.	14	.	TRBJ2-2	CASSSPTETGELFF	TGTGCCAGCAGCTCCCCCACAGAGACCGGGGAGCTGTTTTTT
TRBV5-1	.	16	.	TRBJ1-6	CASSQRQDRPNSPLHF	TGCGCCAGCAGCCAACGACAAGACAGGCCCAATTCACCCCTCCACTTT
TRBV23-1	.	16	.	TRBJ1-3	CASSQSQTGLGNTIYF	TGCGCCAGCAGTCAGTCACAAACAGGGCTAGGAAACACCATATATTTT
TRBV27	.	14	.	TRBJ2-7	CASSLAGITYEQYF	TGTGCCAGCAGTTTAGCCGGGATCACCTACGAGCAGTACTTC
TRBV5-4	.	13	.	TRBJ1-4	CASSLAGAEKLFF	TGTGCCAGCAGCTTGGCAGGAGCCGAAAAACTGTTTTTT
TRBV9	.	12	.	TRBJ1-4	CASSDTSEKLFF	TGTGCCAGCAGCGACACTAGTGAAAAACTGTTTTTT
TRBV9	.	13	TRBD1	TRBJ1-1	CASWRQGNTEAFF	TGTGCCAGCTGGAGACAGGGAAACACTGAAGCTTTCTTT
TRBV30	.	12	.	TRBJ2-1	CAWSENGNEQFF	TGTGCCTGGAGTGAAAACGGAAATGAGCAGTTCTTC
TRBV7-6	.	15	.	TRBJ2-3	CASSKRIRGADTQYF	TGTGCCAGCAGCAAAAGAATTAGGGGCGCAGATACGCAGTATTTT
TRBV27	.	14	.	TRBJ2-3	CASSFLTSTDTQYF	TGTGCCAGCAGTTTCCTGACTAGCACAGATACGCAGTATTTT
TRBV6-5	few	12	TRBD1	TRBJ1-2	CASSQGDRQYTF	TGTGCCAGCAGCCAGGGGGACAGGCAGTACACCTTC
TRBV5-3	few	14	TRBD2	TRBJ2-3	CARSLAGFTDTQYF	TGTGCCAGATCTCTAGCGGGGTTCACAGATACGCAGTATTTT
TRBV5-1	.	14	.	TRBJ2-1	CASSLESAYNEQFF	TGCGCCAGCAGCTTGGAGTCAGCCTACAATGAGCAGTTCTTC
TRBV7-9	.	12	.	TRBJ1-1	CASSPIYTEAFF	TGTGCCAGCAGCCCGATTTACACTGAAGCTTTCTTT